The rows below give T cell receptor beta chains drawn from one sample of a study of blood T cells in healthy people across ages. From the 5' RACE reads, TCRdb called clonotypes with MiXCR, one entry per CDR3 protein. The repertoire holds hundreds of thousands of distinct CDR3 sequences, 40% to 50% seen once, with around 21% in the top ten. The sample comprised blood. These receptors originate from a man between 60 and 75 years old in good health. Both conserved end residues are part of each CDR3. A D gene is named only where the DNA matches it firmly. The size of a clone is reported for some rows only, either as once, few or many, or as a class for expanded clones.

V gene	D gene	clone size	J gene	CDR3 protein	CDR3 DNA
TRBV7-2	NA	NA	TRBJ1-1	CASSPRRLAFEAFF	TGTGCCAGCAGCCCCCGGCGTTTAGCCTTTGAAGCTTTCTTT
TRBV20-1	NA	many	TRBJ2-3	CSATFGGWVDTQYF	TGCAGTGCTACGTTCGGGGGCTGGGTAGATACGCAGTATTTT
TRBV20-1	TRBD2	few	TRBJ2-3	CSAAWRGGPDTQYF	TGCAGTGCCGCTTGGCGGGGGGGCCCTGATACGCAGTATTTT
TRBV9	NA	NA	TRBJ1-6	CASSVGAGDNNSPLHF	TGTGCCAGCAGCGTAGGAGCAGGGGATAATAATTCACCCCTCCACTTT
TRBV6-5	NA	NA	TRBJ1-1	CASSYEGRNTEAFF	TGTGCCAGCAGTTACGAGGGTAGGAACACTGAAGCTTTCTTT
TRBV7-9	TRBD1	NA	TRBJ2-1	CASSARDSIPYNEQFF	TGTGCCAGCAGCGCCCGGGACAGCATTCCTTACAATGAGCAGTTCTTC
TRBV28	NA	NA	TRBJ2-6	CASSLVIASGANVLTF	TGTGCCAGCAGTTTAGTTATCGCGTCTGGGGCCAACGTCCTGACTTTC
TRBV7-2	NA	few	TRBJ1-2	CASSLVGGRGYTF	TGTGCCAGCAGCTTAGTCGGGGGGCGCGGCTACACCTTC
TRBV20-1	NA	many	TRBJ2-7	CSASGSSYEQYF	TGCAGTGCTTCAGGCAGCTCCTACGAGCAGTACTTC
TRBV6-1	NA	NA	TRBJ1-5	CASSVGTYNQPQHF	TGTGCCAGCAGTGTGGGGACCTATAATCAGCCCCAGCATTTT
TRBV7-9	TRBD1	many	TRBJ2-4	CASSLAADRAKNIQYF	TGTGCCAGCAGCTTAGCGGCGGACAGGGCAAAAAACATTCAGTACTTC
TRBV20-1	TRBD1	NA	TRBJ2-7	CSARADRGGEQYF	TGCAGTGCTAGAGCGGACAGGGGCGGCGAGCAGTACTTC
TRBV4-1	NA	NA	TRBJ1-1	CASTRAGGYPEAFF	TGCGCCAGCACCAGGGCGGGGGGCTACCCTGAAGCTTTCTTT
TRBV27	TRBD1	few	TRBJ2-7	CASSATGSVIYEQYF	TGTGCCAGCAGTGCGACAGGGTCTGTCATCTACGAGCAGTACTTC
TRBV20-1	NA	NA	TRBJ2-3	CSARGAPVVDTQYF	TGCAGTGCTAGGGGGGCCCCCGTGGTGGATACGCAGTATTTT
TRBV3-1	TRBD1	NA	TRBJ1-1	CASSPVHAARGRMVNTEAFF	TGTGCCAGCAGCCCAGTTCACGCGGCCAGGGGGCGGATGGTGAACACTGAAGCTTTCTTT
TRBV5-1	TRBD1	NA	TRBJ1-2	CASRMTGGFYGYTF	TGCGCCAGCAGAATGACAGGGGGCTTCTATGGCTACACCTTC
TRBV7-8	NA	NA	TRBJ1-6	CASSLVREGNSPLHF	TGTGCCAGCAGCTTAGTTCGAGAGGGGAATTCACCCCTCCACTTT
TRBV24-1	TRBD2	NA	TRBJ2-1	CVTSPTSGASYNEQFF	TGTGTCACCAGCCCCACTAGCGGGGCGTCCTACAATGAGCAGTTCTTC
TRBV29-1	TRBD2	many	TRBJ2-3	CSVALAGATDTQYF	TGCAGCGTTGCTCTAGCGGGGGCCACAGATACGCAGTATTTT
TRBV6-2/TRBV6-3	NA	NA	TRBJ2-5	CASSSIYPIGTQYF	TGTGCCAGCAGTTCCATTTACCCTATTGGGACCCAGTACTTC
TRBV9	TRBD1	NA	TRBJ1-2	CASSIRTGAEGYTF	TGTGCCAGCAGCATTCGGACAGGGGCTGAGGGCTACACCTTC
TRBV29-1	NA	NA	TRBJ1-1	CSVCGELNTEAFF	TGCAGCGTTTGCGGGGAGTTGAACACTGAAGCTTTCTTT
TRBV5-1	NA	NA	TRBJ2-7	CASSFGTLYGQYF	TGCGCCAGCAGCTTCGGGACACTCTACGGGCAGTACTTC
TRBV7-2	NA	NA	TRBJ2-5	CASSFMRGREETQYF	TGTGCCAGCAGCTTTATGAGGGGGAGGGAAGAGACCCAGTACTTC
TRBV7-2	TRBD2	NA	TRBJ2-1	CASSTDTLAGVSYNEQFF	TGTGCCAGCAGCACCGACACACTAGCGGGGGTATCCTACAATGAGCAGTTCTTC
TRBV14	TRBD1	NA	TRBJ2-1	CASSQGPGQGAGGYNEQFF	TGTGCCAGCAGCCAAGGCCCCGGACAGGGGGCTGGGGGCTACAATGAGCAGTTCTTC
TRBV29-1	NA	NA	TRBJ2-5	CSARVYEVAETQYF	TGCAGCGCTCGGGTCTACGAAGTTGCAGAGACCCAGTACTTC
TRBV20-1	TRBD1	NA	TRBJ2-7	CSARETGTYEQYF	TGCAGTGCTAGAGAGACAGGGACCTACGAGCAGTACTTC
TRBV7-2	TRBD1	NA	TRBJ2-7	CASSFSGTGAKGEQYF	TGTGCCAGCAGCTTTTCCGGGACAGGGGCAAAGGGCGAGCAGTACTTC
TRBV7-2	NA	NA	TRBJ2-5	CASKSGVGTQYF	TGTGCCAGCAAGTCAGGCGTCGGGACCCAGTACTTC
TRBV20-1	NA	NA	TRBJ2-7	CSARVDLGYEQYF	TGCAGTGCTAGAGTGGATCTAGGCTACGAGCAGTACTTC
TRBV12-3/TRBV12-4	NA	NA	TRBJ2-1	CASSLKSSYEQFF	TGTGCCAGCAGTTTGAAGTCCTCCTACGAGCAGTTCTTC
TRBV6-2/TRBV6-3	NA	NA	TRBJ2-5	CASSILGLTYNEQYF	TGTGCCAGCAGTATCCTGGGACTTACCTACAATGAGCAGTACTTC
TRBV12-5	NA	NA	TRBJ2-1	CASKVGNNEQFF	TGTGCTAGTAAAGTGGGGAACAATGAGCAGTTCTTC
TRBV6-1	TRBD1	many	TRBJ2-7	CASSADRFYEQYF	TGTGCCAGCAGCGCGGACAGGTTCTACGAGCAGTACTTC
TRBV7-2	TRBD1	NA	TRBJ1-2	CASSWDRGIDGYTF	TGTGCCAGCAGCTGGGACAGGGGGATCGATGGCTACACCTTC
TRBV4-3	NA	few	TRBJ2-3	CASSQDEGQAFDTQYF	TGCGCCAGCAGCCAAGATGAGGGGCAAGCTTTTGATACGCAGTATTTT
TRBV10-3	NA	NA	TRBJ2-3	CAISGGPPGADTQYF	TGTGCCATCAGTGGGGGACCCCCGGGGGCAGATACGCAGTATTTT
TRBV2	NA	NA	TRBJ1-6	CASSEAIIRIYSPLHF	TGTGCCAGCAGTGAAGCTATAATTAGGATTTATTCACCCCTCCACTTT
TRBV12-3/TRBV12-4	TRBD1	few	TRBJ1-2	CASSLGDSSNYGYTF	TGTGCCAGCAGTTTAGGGGACAGCTCTAACTATGGCTACACCTTC
TRBV18	NA	NA	TRBJ2-5	CASSSDRLVGQETQYF	TGTGCCAGCTCATCAGACCGACTAGTTGGTCAAGAGACCCAGTACTTC